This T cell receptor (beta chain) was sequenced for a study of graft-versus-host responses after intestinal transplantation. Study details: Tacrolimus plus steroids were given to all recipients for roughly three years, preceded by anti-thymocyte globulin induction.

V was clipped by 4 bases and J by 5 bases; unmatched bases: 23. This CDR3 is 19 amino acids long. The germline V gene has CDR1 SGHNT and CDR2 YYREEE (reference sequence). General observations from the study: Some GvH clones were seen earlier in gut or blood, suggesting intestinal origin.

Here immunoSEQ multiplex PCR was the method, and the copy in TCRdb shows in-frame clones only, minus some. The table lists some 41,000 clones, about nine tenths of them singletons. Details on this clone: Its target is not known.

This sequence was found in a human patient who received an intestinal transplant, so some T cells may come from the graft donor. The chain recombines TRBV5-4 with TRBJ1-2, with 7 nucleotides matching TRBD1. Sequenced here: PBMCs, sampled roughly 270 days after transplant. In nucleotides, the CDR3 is TGTGCCAGCAGCACCCCATTTGAGAACCCGACAGGGAGAGGTTATGGCTACACCTTC. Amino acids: CASSTPFENPTGRGYGYTF.